The rows below give T cell receptor beta chains drawn from one sample of a study of T-cell reconstitution after alpha-beta-depleted transplantation in children. TCRdb itself ran the PCR reads through MiXCR, one entry per CDR3 protein. The data hold about 980,000 distinct CDR3 sequences, with under 30% observed a single time. Material: PBMCs, mostly from graft donor cells, obtained 360 days after TCRalphabeta/CD19-depleted stem cell transplant. The receptor source for this set is a boy younger than two who had a stem cell transplant for SCID, so the T cells may come from the graft donor. Each CDR3 is given with its conserved first and last residue. Fields, in order: CDR3 length, J gene, clone size, D gene, V gene, CDR3 DNA, CDR3 protein. The D gene is left open where the match is weak. Rows give clone size only sometimes, using once, few, many, or a class for an expanded clone.

len: 13; j_gene: TRBJ2-7; abundance: few; d_gene: TRBD1; v_gene: TRBV6-6; CDR3nt: TGTGCCAGCCGTCAGGGGGCTGAGGACGAGCAGTACTTC; CDR3aa: CASRQGAEDEQYF
len: 15; j_gene: TRBJ2-1; abundance: -; d_gene: TRBD1; v_gene: TRBV2; CDR3nt: TGTGCCAGCAGTGGCCGGCTGGACAGGCGCAATGAGCAGTTCTTC; CDR3aa: CASSGRLDRRNEQFF
len: 12; j_gene: TRBJ2-7; abundance: -; d_gene: -; v_gene: TRBV20-1; CDR3nt: TGCAGTGCCAGTATCACAGGGAAAGAGCAGTACTTC; CDR3aa: CSASITGKEQYF
len: 18; j_gene: TRBJ2-1; abundance: few; d_gene: TRBD2; v_gene: TRBV6-5; CDR3nt: TGTGCCAGCAGTTACTTACGGACTAGCGGGGGGGCCGGTAATGAGCAGTTCTTC; CDR3aa: CASSYLRTSGGAGNEQFF
len: 17; j_gene: TRBJ2-1; abundance: -; d_gene: -; v_gene: TRBV29-1; CDR3nt: TGCAGCGTTAACCCGGGACTCAGGGCGTCGTCCTACAATGAGCAGTTCTTC; CDR3aa: CSVNPGLRASSYNEQFF
len: 13; j_gene: TRBJ2-7; abundance: -; d_gene: -; v_gene: TRBV6-2/TRBV6-3; CDR3nt: TGTGCCAGCAGTTACCACGAATCCTACGAGCAGTACTTC; CDR3aa: CASSYHESYEQYF
len: 16; j_gene: TRBJ1-5; abundance: -; d_gene: TRBD1; v_gene: TRBV12-3/TRBV12-4; CDR3nt: TGTGCCAGCAGTTTATGGGGACAGGGTTTAAATCAGCCCCAGCATTTT; CDR3aa: CASSLWGQGLNQPQHF
len: 13; j_gene: TRBJ2-7; abundance: -; d_gene: -; v_gene: TRBV7-3; CDR3nt: TGTGCCAGCAGCTCCTCCCCCACGGGCGAGCAGTACTTC; CDR3aa: CASSSSPTGEQYF
len: 13; j_gene: TRBJ1-2; abundance: -; d_gene: -; v_gene: TRBV20-1; CDR3nt: TGCAGTGCTACACTCAGGGCCCACTATGGCTACACCTTC; CDR3aa: CSATLRAHYGYTF
len: 14; j_gene: TRBJ2-3; abundance: few; d_gene: TRBD2; v_gene: TRBV7-8; CDR3nt: TGTGCCAGCAGTCCAGAGCGGGGGGCAGATACGCAGTATTTT; CDR3aa: CASSPERGADTQYF
len: 15; j_gene: TRBJ2-3; abundance: -; d_gene: -; v_gene: TRBV30; CDR3nt: TGTGCCTGGAGTCCCGGAGATAGCGACACAGATACGCAGTATTTT; CDR3aa: CAWSPGDSDTDTQYF
len: 12; j_gene: TRBJ1-1; abundance: few; d_gene: -; v_gene: TRBV12-3/TRBV12-4; CDR3nt: TGTGCCAGCCGAATCAAGGTCACTGAAGCTTTCTTT; CDR3aa: CASRIKVTEAFF
len: 16; j_gene: TRBJ2-7; abundance: few; d_gene: TRBD1; v_gene: TRBV5-1; CDR3nt: TGCGCCAGCAGCGTTGGGACAGGGGCAACGAGGCACGAGCAGTACTTC; CDR3aa: CASSVGTGATRHEQYF
len: 11; j_gene: TRBJ1-2; abundance: -; d_gene: -; v_gene: TRBV5-6; CDR3nt: TGTGCCAGCAGCGGGGACCATGGCTACACCTTC; CDR3aa: CASSGDHGYTF
len: 19; j_gene: TRBJ1-1; abundance: once; d_gene: TRBD1; v_gene: TRBV20-1; CDR3nt: TGCAGTGCTAGAGCTTATCCCTTCATTCCGGGACAGGGCCACACCGAAGCTTTCTTT; CDR3aa: CSARAYPFIPGQGHTEAFF
len: 15; j_gene: TRBJ2-7; abundance: -; d_gene: -; v_gene: TRBV5-5; CDR3nt: TGTGCCAGCAGCTTTGCCCCGACAGATCTACGAGTGCAGTACTTC; CDR3aa: CASSFAPTDLRVQYF
len: 15; j_gene: TRBJ1-3; abundance: -; d_gene: -; v_gene: TRBV20-1; CDR3nt: TGCTGTGCTAGAGCCCCGACCACCTCTGGAAACACCATATATTTT; CDR3aa: CCARAPTTSGNTIYF
len: 14; j_gene: TRBJ2-1; abundance: -; d_gene: TRBD1; v_gene: TRBV6-1; CDR3nt: TGTGCCAGCAGCGGACAGGGGGGAGGGAATGAGCAGTTCTTC; CDR3aa: CASSGQGGGNEQFF
len: 16; j_gene: TRBJ2-1; abundance: -; d_gene: TRBD1; v_gene: TRBV12-3/TRBV12-4; CDR3nt: TGTGCCAGCAGTGGGGTCAGGGGGAATGGATACAATGAGCAGTTCTTC; CDR3aa: CASSGVRGNGYNEQFF
len: 15; j_gene: TRBJ2-7; abundance: few; d_gene: -; v_gene: TRBV10-2; CDR3nt: TGCGCCAGCAGTACCCCTTCAGTCGGAACCTACGAGCAGTACTTC; CDR3aa: CASSTPSVGTYEQYF
len: 13; j_gene: TRBJ2-1; abundance: -; d_gene: -; v_gene: TRBV4-3; CDR3nt: TGCGCCAGCAGCCAAGAGTTCTGGGCCGAGCAGTTCTTC; CDR3aa: CASSQEFWAEQFF
len: 12; j_gene: TRBJ1-5; abundance: -; d_gene: -; v_gene: TRBV12-3/TRBV12-4; CDR3nt: TGTGCCAGCCGGGGTCTCAATCAGCCCCAGCATTTT; CDR3aa: CASRGLNQPQHF
len: 15; j_gene: TRBJ2-7; abundance: few; d_gene: -; v_gene: TRBV27; CDR3nt: TGTGCCAGCACCAACCCACAGGGACCGGTATGGGAGCAGTACTTC; CDR3aa: CASTNPQGPVWEQYF
len: 13; j_gene: TRBJ2-1; abundance: few; d_gene: -; v_gene: TRBV20-1; CDR3nt: TGCAGTGCTCCTGGGGGCGGAAACGTTGAGCAGTTCTTC; CDR3aa: CSAPGGGNVEQFF
len: 15; j_gene: TRBJ2-1; abundance: -; d_gene: TRBD2; v_gene: TRBV6-2/TRBV6-3; CDR3nt: TGTGCCAGCAGTTCAACCGGGACTAGTTTCTCTGAGCAGTTCTTC; CDR3aa: CASSSTGTSFSEQFF
len: 14; j_gene: TRBJ1-3; abundance: -; d_gene: -; v_gene: TRBV12-3/TRBV12-4; CDR3nt: TGTGCCACAAAAACAGGGATCTCTGGAAACACCATATATTTT; CDR3aa: CATKTGISGNTIYF
len: 15; j_gene: TRBJ2-5; abundance: few; d_gene: -; v_gene: TRBV28; CDR3nt: TGTGCCAGCAGTTTAATCGGAAATCTGGGAGAGACCCAGTACTTC; CDR3aa: CASSLIGNLGETQYF
len: 15; j_gene: TRBJ2-7; abundance: -; d_gene: -; v_gene: TRBV6-1; CDR3nt: TGTGCCAGCAGGGCTCGGGGCGGGAAAACCTACGAGCAGTACTTC; CDR3aa: CASRARGGKTYEQYF
len: 14; j_gene: TRBJ2-6; abundance: few; d_gene: -; v_gene: TRBV5-1; CDR3nt: TGCGCCAGCCACGTCGGGTCTGGGGCCAACGTCCTGACTTTC; CDR3aa: CASHVGSGANVLTF
len: 16; j_gene: TRBJ2-7; abundance: -; d_gene: TRBD1; v_gene: TRBV11-2; CDR3nt: TGTGCCAGCAGCTATCCCACCGGGACAGGGGTCTACGAGCAGTACTTC; CDR3aa: CASSYPTGTGVYEQYF
len: 17; j_gene: TRBJ2-5; abundance: -; d_gene: -; v_gene: TRBV5-5; CDR3nt: TGTGCCAGCAGCTTGGGCCCTCGTTTCGCTCTGGTTGAGACCCAGTACTTC; CDR3aa: CASSLGPRFALVETQYF
len: 14; j_gene: TRBJ1-1; abundance: -; d_gene: -; v_gene: TRBV5-1; CDR3nt: TGCGCCAGCAGCTTGGGAAGTATGAACACTGAAGCTTTCTTT; CDR3aa: CASSLGSMNTEAFF
len: 13; j_gene: TRBJ2-2; abundance: few; d_gene: -; v_gene: TRBV7-3; CDR3nt: TGTGCCAGCAGCCCTCCGGGCACCGGGGAGCTGTTTTTT; CDR3aa: CASSPPGTGELFF
len: 21; j_gene: TRBJ2-2; abundance: few; d_gene: TRBD2; v_gene: TRBV20-1; CDR3nt: TGCAGTGCTTCCCGAGGGCCGACTAGCGGGGGGGCCTTGCGCGACACCGGGGAGCTGTTTTTT; CDR3aa: CSASRGPTSGGALRDTGELFF
len: 14; j_gene: TRBJ1-1; abundance: -; d_gene: -; v_gene: TRBV4-3; CDR3nt: TGCGCCAGCAGCCGCACAACCTTGAACACTGAAGCTTTCTTT; CDR3aa: CASSRTTLNTEAFF
len: 15; j_gene: TRBJ2-7; abundance: -; d_gene: TRBD2; v_gene: TRBV12-3/TRBV12-4; CDR3nt: TGTGCCAGCAGTTTCAGCGGACTAGCGGTATACGAGCAGTACTTC; CDR3aa: CASSFSGLAVYEQYF
len: 11; j_gene: TRBJ2-3; abundance: -; d_gene: -; v_gene: TRBV12-3/TRBV12-4; CDR3nt: TGTGCCAGCACGATAGGTAGTACGCAGTATTTT; CDR3aa: CASTIGSTQYF
len: 15; j_gene: TRBJ1-5; abundance: -; d_gene: TRBD1; v_gene: TRBV6-1; CDR3nt: TGTGCCAGCAGTCAAACCGGGACAGGGGATCAGCCCCAGCATTTT; CDR3aa: CASSQTGTGDQPQHF
len: 12; j_gene: TRBJ2-2; abundance: -; d_gene: -; v_gene: TRBV27; CDR3nt: TGTGCCATCCAGGGAAACACCGGGGAGCTGTTTTTT; CDR3aa: CAIQGNTGELFF
len: 14; j_gene: TRBJ2-3; abundance: few; d_gene: -; v_gene: TRBV5-1; CDR3nt: TGCGCCAGCAGCCGACTAAGTGGTCCAGATACGCAGTATTTT; CDR3aa: CASSRLSGPDTQYF
len: 16; j_gene: TRBJ2-5; abundance: -; d_gene: TRBD2; v_gene: TRBV2; CDR3nt: TGTGCCAGCAGGATGAGGAGCGGGGGCGGCAAGAAGACCCAGTACTTC; CDR3aa: CASRMRSGGGKKTQYF
len: 14; j_gene: TRBJ2-1; abundance: -; d_gene: TRBD2; v_gene: TRBV6-1; CDR3nt: TGTGCCAGCAGTGAAGTGGGACTAGGAAATGAGCAGTTCTTC; CDR3aa: CASSEVGLGNEQFF
len: 14; j_gene: TRBJ2-5; abundance: -; d_gene: TRBD2; v_gene: TRBV2; CDR3nt: TGTGCCAGCACCGGGACTAGCGGGTTTCAGACCCAGTACTTC; CDR3aa: CASTGTSGFQTQYF
len: 12; j_gene: TRBJ2-7; abundance: -; d_gene: -; v_gene: TRBV12-3/TRBV12-4; CDR3nt: TGTGCCAGCAGTCCCCGAGTTCAGGAGCAGTACTTC; CDR3aa: CASSPRVQEQYF
len: 14; j_gene: TRBJ2-2; abundance: -; d_gene: -; v_gene: TRBV20-1; CDR3nt: TGCAGTGCTAGTAGGGGCAGCCGCACCGGGGAGCTGTTTTTT; CDR3aa: CSASRGSRTGELFF
len: 12; j_gene: TRBJ2-1; abundance: -; d_gene: -; v_gene: TRBV28; CDR3nt: TGTGCCAGCAGTTTTTCAGTTAGGGAGCAGTTCTTC; CDR3aa: CASSFSVREQFF
len: 17; j_gene: TRBJ2-4; abundance: once; d_gene: -; v_gene: TRBV29-1; CDR3nt: TGCAGCGTTGAAAGCCTCGACGGGGAGTGGGGCAAAAACATTCAGTACTTC; CDR3aa: CSVESLDGEWGKNIQYF
len: 18; j_gene: TRBJ2-1; abundance: -; d_gene: TRBD2; v_gene: TRBV12-3/TRBV12-4; CDR3nt: TGTGCCAGCAGTTTACCCTTGGGACTAGCGGAACCGTACAATGAGCAGTTCTTC; CDR3aa: CASSLPLGLAEPYNEQFF
len: 13; j_gene: TRBJ2-7; abundance: few; d_gene: TRBD1; v_gene: TRBV20-1; CDR3nt: TGCAGTGCTAGCCGCAGGGGGCTAGGGGAGCAGTACTTC; CDR3aa: CSASRRGLGEQYF
len: 16; j_gene: TRBJ2-1; abundance: -; d_gene: -; v_gene: TRBV5-1; CDR3nt: TGCGCCAGCAGCTTGGCTAGCGTTATCCCCTACAATGAGCAGTTCTTC; CDR3aa: CASSLASVIPYNEQFF
len: 14; j_gene: TRBJ2-1; abundance: few; d_gene: TRBD2; v_gene: TRBV5-1; CDR3nt: TGCGCCAGCAGAATCAGCGGGGGCCACAATGAGCAGTTCTTC; CDR3aa: CASRISGGHNEQFF
len: 12; j_gene: TRBJ2-7; abundance: -; d_gene: -; v_gene: TRBV20-1; CDR3nt: TGCAGTGCTAGACAGCAATCCTTCGAGCAGTACTTC; CDR3aa: CSARQQSFEQYF
len: 12; j_gene: TRBJ2-1; abundance: -; d_gene: -; v_gene: TRBV27; CDR3nt: TGTGCCAGCAGTTTATTCCATGGGGAGCAGTTCTTC; CDR3aa: CASSLFHGEQFF
len: 14; j_gene: TRBJ2-5; abundance: -; d_gene: -; v_gene: TRBV5-1; CDR3nt: TGCGCCAGCAGCTTGTGGCAGTTCCAAGAGACCCAGTACTTC; CDR3aa: CASSLWQFQETQYF
len: 13; j_gene: TRBJ2-3; abundance: -; d_gene: -; v_gene: TRBV30; CDR3nt: TGTGCCTGGAGTGTACATCGAAGGGATACGCAGTATTTT; CDR3aa: CAWSVHRRDTQYF